The rows below give T cell receptor beta chains drawn from one sample of a study of blood T cell repertoires in COVID-19. Measured with immunoSEQ multiplex PCR; TCRdb has only the in-frame clones, and not every one. The sample shows roughly 200,000 clones, about 82% of them seen only once. The sequenced sample consisted of PBMCs or T cells enriched from blood (not recorded which). These receptors were obtained from a man aged 35-49 years with acute COVID-19. CDR3s include the opening cysteine and the closing phenylalanine or tryptophan. D genes are given only for firm matches. Rows may omit the clone size; those that give it use once, few, many or a size class.

size: -; D: -; V: TRBV5-1; J: TRBJ2-1; CDR3: CASSLVQGHYNEQFF; DNA: TGCGCCAGCAGCTTGGTACAGGGCCATTACAATGAGCAGTTCTTC
size: -; D: -; V: TRBV6-5; J: TRBJ1-1; CDR3: CASSPGTETEAFF; DNA: TGTGCCAGCAGTCCTGGGACTGAGACTGAAGCTTTCTTT
size: -; D: TRBD1; V: TRBV2; J: TRBJ2-7; CDR3: CASRSGTGSSIVSYEQYF; DNA: TGTGCCAGCAGGTCCGGGACAGGCAGCTCAATAGTCTCCTACGAGCAGTACTTC
size: -; D: -; V: TRBV2; J: TRBJ1-5; CDR3: CASQTGLSNQPQHF; DNA: TGTGCCAGCCAAACAGGGTTGAGCAATCAGCCCCAGCATTTT
size: -; D: -; V: TRBV6-5; J: TRBJ1-5; CDR3: CASSYSATGIQPQHF; DNA: TGTGCCAGCAGTTACTCTGCCACGGGAATACAGCCCCAGCATTTT
size: -; D: -; V: TRBV19; J: TRBJ1-5; CDR3: CASNSQGIVRNQPQHF; DNA: TGTGCCAGTAATTCGCAGGGGATTGTGCGCAATCAGCCCCAGCATTTT
size: few; D: -; V: TRBV14; J: TRBJ2-1; CDR3: CASSQLASTYRKQFF; DNA: TGTGCCAGCAGCCAATTGGCTAGCACCTACCGTAAGCAGTTCTTC
size: once; D: TRBD1; V: TRBV10-2; J: TRBJ2-3; CDR3: CASRDRGQDTQYF; DNA: TGCGCCAGCAGAGACAGGGGTCAAGATACGCAGTATTTT
size: few; D: -; V: TRBV7-2; J: TRBJ1-1; CDR3: CASSLVGRDTEAFF; DNA: TGTGCCAGCAGCTTAGTCGGCCGGGACACTGAAGCTTTCTTT
size: -; D: -; V: TRBV27; J: TRBJ2-7; CDR3: CASRATGVGLWEQYF; DNA: TGTGCCAGCAGGGCTACGGGAGTGGGTCTTTGGGAGCAGTACTTC
size: -; D: -; V: TRBV5-4; J: TRBJ2-5; CDR3: CASRDPAGAETQYF; DNA: TGTGCCAGCAGAGACCCCGCGGGGGCAGAGACCCAGTACTTC
size: once; D: TRBD2; V: TRBV6-5; J: TRBJ2-7; CDR3: CASITTSGDSYEQYF; DNA: TGTGCCAGCATCACCACAAGCGGGGACTCCTACGAGCAGTACTTC
size: -; D: -; V: TRBV4-1; J: TRBJ1-4; CDR3: CASSQSPGATNEKLFF; DNA: TGCGCCAGCAGCCAATCCCCGGGGGCAACTAATGAAAAACTGTTTTTT
size: -; D: -; V: TRBV9; J: TRBJ2-2; CDR3: CASSVNPGELFF; DNA: TGTGCCAGCAGCGTTAATCCCGGGGAGCTGTTTTTT
size: -; D: TRBD1; V: TRBV6-2/TRBV6-3; J: TRBJ2-7; CDR3: CASSSWTGETYEQYF; DNA: TGTGCCAGCAGTTCTTGGACAGGGGAGACCTACGAGCAGTACTTC
size: -; D: TRBD1; V: TRBV15; J: TRBJ1-5; CDR3: CATSDGAGGFQPQHF; DNA: TGTGCCACCAGCGACGGGGCAGGGGGCTTTCAGCCCCAGCATTTT
size: -; D: -; V: TRBV5-4; J: TRBJ2-5; CDR3: CASSFDRFETQYF; DNA: TGTGCCAGCAGCTTTGACAGGTTCGAGACCCAGTACTTC
size: -; D: -; V: TRBV4-3; J: TRBJ2-2; CDR3: CASSQDRASNTGELFF; DNA: TGCGCCAGCAGCCAAGATCGAGCGTCGAACACCGGGGAGCTGTTTTTT
size: once; D: TRBD1; V: TRBV28; J: TRBJ1-2; CDR3: CASRTQGSHGYTF; DNA: TGTGCCAGCAGGACACAGGGGTCTCATGGCTACACCTTC
size: -; D: -; V: TRBV6-2/TRBV6-3; J: TRBJ2-2; CDR3: CASSLLLLSAGELFF; DNA: TGTGCCAGCAGCCTCTTACTGCTTAGCGCCGGGGAGCTGTTTTTT
size: -; D: -; V: TRBV28; J: TRBJ2-7; CDR3: CASSASVDEQYF; DNA: TGTGCCAGCAGTGCCTCGGTCGACGAGCAGTACTTC
size: -; D: -; V: TRBV28; J: TRBJ2-5; CDR3: CASSRVDVGRETQYF; DNA: TGTGCCAGCAGCCGCGTGGATGTGGGCCGAGAGACCCAGTACTTC
size: -; D: TRBD1; V: TRBV27; J: TRBJ1-5; CDR3: CASGNLQGGIYQPQHF; DNA: TGTGCCAGCGGGAATTTACAGGGGGGAATCTATCAGCCCCAGCATTTT
size: -; D: -; V: TRBV12-3/TRBV12-4; J: TRBJ1-2; CDR3: CASSLQGRHGYTF; DNA: TGTGCCAGCAGTTTACAGGGTAGGCATGGCTACACCTTC
size: -; D: -; V: TRBV19; J: TRBJ2-7; CDR3: CASSITGGSYEQYF; DNA: TGTGCCAGTAGTATTACCGGCGGTTCCTACGAGCAGTACTTC
size: -; D: -; V: TRBV28; J: TRBJ1-1; CDR3: CASSSTSNTEAFF; DNA: TGTGCCAGCAGCTCAACTTCGAACACTGAAGCTTTCTTT
size: -; D: -; V: TRBV19; J: TRBJ2-2; CDR3: CASSIWGDTNTGELFF; DNA: TGTGCCAGTAGTATATGGGGCGATACGAACACCGGGGAGCTGTTTTTT
size: few; D: TRBD1; V: TRBV27; J: TRBJ1-1; CDR3: CASTGDRGISMNTEAFF; DNA: TGTGCCAGCACTGGGGACAGGGGGATTTCCATGAACACTGAAGCTTTCTTT
size: -; D: -; V: TRBV19; J: TRBJ2-1; CDR3: CASSIKGSGYNEQFF; DNA: TGTGCCAGTAGTATAAAGGGAAGCGGCTACAATGAGCAGTTCTTC
size: -; D: -; V: TRBV28; J: TRBJ1-6; CDR3: CASGGASYNSPLHF; DNA: TGTGCCAGTGGGGGGGCCTCCTATAATTCACCCCTCCACTTT
size: -; D: -; V: TRBV5-1; J: TRBJ1-2; CDR3: CASSLAGQGENGYTF; DNA: TGCGCCAGCAGCTTGGCCGGGCAGGGTGAGAATGGCTACACCTTC
size: few; D: -; V: TRBV28; J: TRBJ1-1; CDR3: CASSSQQGYRQAFF; DNA: TGTGCCAGCAGTTCTCAACAGGGATATCGACAAGCTTTCTTT
size: once; D: TRBD2; V: TRBV27; J: TRBJ2-3; CDR3: CASSPPGGVPNTDTQYF; DNA: TGTGCCAGCAGTCCCCCGGGGGGGGTTCCAAACACAGATACGCAGTATTTT
size: -; D: -; V: TRBV18; J: TRBJ2-5; CDR3: CASQPTLEETQYF; DNA: TGTGCCAGCCAACCTACCCTCGAAGAGACCCAGTACTTC
size: -; D: TRBD2; V: TRBV5-4; J: TRBJ2-7; CDR3: CASSLEASGPYEQYF; DNA: TGTGCCAGCAGCTTGGAGGCTAGCGGACCCTACGAGCAGTACTTC
size: -; D: -; V: TRBV11-3; J: TRBJ2-4; CDR3: CASSLGWRDLAKNIQYF; DNA: TGTGCCAGCAGCTTAGGGTGGAGGGACCTAGCCAAAAACATTCAGTACTTC
size: -; D: TRBD2; V: TRBV9; J: TRBJ2-3; CDR3: CASSASLAGVDTQYF; DNA: TGTGCCAGCAGCGCCTCACTAGCGGGAGTCGATACGCAGTATTTT
size: -; D: TRBD1; V: TRBV5-4; J: TRBJ1-3; CDR3: CASSRPSGQGQGTIYF; DNA: TGTGCCAGCAGCCGACCATCTGGACAGGGTCAGGGCACCATATATTTT
size: -; D: -; V: TRBV19; J: TRBJ2-2; CDR3: CASTMGGPGELFF; DNA: TGTGCCAGTACCATGGGGGGACCCGGGGAGCTGTTTTTT
size: -; D: TRBD2; V: TRBV5-1; J: TRBJ2-1; CDR3: CASSLALADNNEQFF; DNA: TGCGCCAGCAGCTTGGCTCTAGCGGACAACAATGAGCAGTTCTTC
size: -; D: -; V: TRBV5-1; J: TRBJ1-6; CDR3: CASSPGVGGGNSPLHF; DNA: TGCGCCAGCAGCCCTGGGGTGGGAGGGGGTAATTCACCCCTCCACTTT
size: -; D: -; V: TRBV11-2; J: TRBJ2-7; CDR3: CASSLARQSSYEQYF; DNA: TGTGCCAGCAGCTTAGCACGACAGAGCTCCTACGAGCAGTACTTC
size: -; D: -; V: TRBV11-2; J: TRBJ2-2; CDR3: CASSSRQGIGELFF; DNA: TGTGCCAGCAGTTCCCGCCAGGGAATCGGGGAGCTGTTTTTT
size: -; D: -; V: TRBV29-1; J: TRBJ2-7; CDR3: CSVEADSGYEQYF; DNA: TGCAGCGTTGAAGCGGATAGCGGATACGAGCAGTACTTC
size: -; D: TRBD1; V: TRBV28; J: TRBJ1-6; CDR3: CASSLWGQGSSPLHF; DNA: TGTGCCAGCAGTTTATGGGGACAGGGGAGTTCACCCCTCCACTTT
size: few; D: TRBD2; V: TRBV5-6; J: TRBJ2-6; CDR3: CASSLGLAGYSGANVLTF; DNA: TGTGCCAGCAGCTTGGGACTAGCGGGTTATTCTGGGGCCAACGTCCTGACTTTC
size: -; D: -; V: TRBV2; J: TRBJ2-7; CDR3: CASSLHYEQYF; DNA: TGTGCCAGCTCCTTACACTACGAGCAGTACTTC
size: -; D: TRBD2; V: TRBV19; J: TRBJ2-1; CDR3: CASSGGLAGGLIYNEQFF; DNA: TGTGCCAGTAGTGGGGGACTAGCGGGAGGACTTATCTACAATGAGCAGTTCTTC
size: many; D: TRBD1; V: TRBV5-1; J: TRBJ2-1; CDR3: CASSLGGQELGEQFF; DNA: TGCGCCAGCAGCTTGGGGGGACAGGAGTTGGGTGAGCAGTTCTTC
size: -; D: TRBD1; V: TRBV19; J: TRBJ1-2; CDR3: CASSQWTGGSDGYTF; DNA: TGTGCCAGTAGTCAATGGACAGGGGGCAGCGATGGCTACACCTTC
size: -; D: -; V: TRBV19; J: TRBJ2-2; CDR3: CASRDSNTGELFF; DNA: TGTGCCAGTAGGGACTCGAACACCGGGGAGCTGTTTTTT
size: -; D: -; V: TRBV6-2/TRBV6-3; J: TRBJ2-7; CDR3: CASSPSRGEASYEQYF; DNA: TGTGCCAGCAGCCCGTCCCGCGGGGAAGCCTCCTACGAGCAGTACTTC
size: -; D: TRBD2; V: TRBV6-5; J: TRBJ2-2; CDR3: CASSRGLAGAGELFF; DNA: TGTGCCAGCAGCCGGGGACTAGCGGGAGCCGGGGAGCTGTTTTTT
size: -; D: TRBD1; V: TRBV18; J: TRBJ2-7; CDR3: CASSPQGAVYEQYF; DNA: TGTGCCAGCTCACCCCAGGGGGCCGTATACGAGCAGTACTTC
size: -; D: TRBD2; V: TRBV7-3; J: TRBJ2-1; CDR3: CASSQLGTSAYNEQFF; DNA: TGTGCCAGCAGCCAACTGGGGACTAGCGCTTACAATGAGCAGTTCTTC